The 21 T cell receptor beta chains presented below share a single source sample, sequenced in a study of control samples from healthy donors and cancer patients. Only in-frame clones appear in the TCRdb table, and some are missing; sequencing was by immunoSEQ multiplex PCR. The sample has about 120,000 clones; 80% to 90% are singletons. Specimen: blood. These receptors were collected from a man aged 55 to 70 in good health.

J is TRBJ2-5 and V is TRBV4-3, with a tentative D call TRBD1 (5 bases). The CDR3 has 13 amino acids. V lost 4 bases and J lost 5, with 11 bases in between. Germline V gene sequence: CDR1 LGHNA, CDR2 YSLEER. The CDR3 nucleotides read TGCGCCAGCAGCCCTACCAGGGCGGAGACCCAGTACTTC. Protein: CASSPTRAETQYF.

The chain uses TRBV18 and TRBJ2-3; D perhaps matches TRBD1 (6 bases). Trimming pared 6 bases from V and 2 bases from J, leaving 15 bases between. CDR3 length equals 15 residues. CDR1 KGHSH and CDR2 LQKENI come from the germline V gene. The CDR3 here is CASSSLTGATDTQYF. In DNA form, the CDR3 reads TGTGCCAGCTCTTCTCTGACAGGAGCCACAGATACGCAGTATTTT.

This chain connects TRBV21-1 to TRBJ1-1. TRBV21-1 corresponds to a pseudogene. This CDR3 is 14 amino acids long. In DNA form, the CDR3 reads TGTGCCAGCAGTCCTCAGCTAATGAACACTGAAGCTTTCTTT. Translating gives CASSPQLMNTEAFF.

The CDR3 DNA reads TGTGCCAGCAGTGAAGACAGGTCCGCGGATACGCAGTATTTT. It codes for CASSEDRSADTQYF. V and J are TRBV2 and TRBJ2-3; D perhaps matches TRBD1 (5 bases). Deletions cut 1 base from V and 6 bases from J, with 11 bases between. The CDR3 is 14 amino acids. Germline CDR1 and CDR2: SNHLY and FYNNEI.

This rearrangement joins TRBV7-2 to TRBJ1-2, with D maybe TRBD1 (5 bases). V lost 2 bases and J 4 bases, leaving 8 bases between the germline ends. Germline V gives CDR1 SGHTA, CDR2 FQGNSA. The CDR3 runs 13 residues. CDR3 sequence (DNA): TGTGCCAGCAGCTTACCAGGGTTCTATGGCTACACCTTC. This translates into CASSLPGFYGYTF.

The V gene is TRBV28, the J gene TRBJ1-5; 7 positions agree with TRBD1. The junction had 8 bases not matched to a gene; V was cut back by 6 bases and J by 9 bases. In germline, CDR1 is MDHEN, CDR2 SYDVKM. The CDR3 runs to 13 residues. The CDR3 sequence is CASSPDRARPQHF. The CDR3 DNA is TGTGCCAGCAGCCCAGACAGGGCGAGGCCCCAGCATTTT.

CDR3 residues: CASSHRGPDTQYF. The CDR3 region has the DNA TGTGCCAGTAGTCACAGGGGGCCAGATACGCAGTATTTT. The chain carries TRBV19 and TRBJ2-3, with 9 bases matching TRBD1. Germline assignment: CDR1 LNHDA and CDR2 SQIVND (reference sequence). There are 13 residues in the CDR3. Trimming cost V 5 bases and J 4 bases; bases outside gene matches: 1.

The rearrangement uses TRBV2 and TRBJ1-5, with D perhaps TRBD1 (6 bases). Germline V gene data show CDR1 as SNHLY and CDR2 as FYNNEI. V dropped 4 bases and J dropped 0 bases, with 7 bases sitting between them. CDR3 length: 14 amino acids. The CDR3 DNA reads TGTGCCAGCAGTGGGACAGTTAGCAATCAGCCCCAGCATTTT. Residues: CASSGTVSNQPQHF.

This clone is a singleton in its sample. The rearrangement links TRBV19 to TRBJ2-7, with 7 bases aligning to TRBD2. The germline CDR1 and CDR2 sequences are LNHDA and SQIVND (reference sequence). Trimming at V came to 6 bases and at J to 6 bases, leaving 14 bases not matched to a gene. The CDR3 is 15 amino acids. CDR3 sequence reads: CASSSSGTPSGEQYF. The CDR3 DNA follows: TGTGCCAGTAGCTCGAGCGGGACGCCTTCCGGCGAGCAGTACTTC.

CDR3 bases: TGTGCCAGCAGTCCACTTTACCCCGTGCAGTTCTTC. It specifies CASSPLYPVQFF. The rearrangement uses TRBV28 and TRBJ2-1, with D uncertain. Germline V gene lookup returns CDR1 MDHEN and CDR2 SYDVKM. This CDR3 has 12 amino acids. Trimming shortened V by 5 bases and J by 12 bases, and 14 bases separated the two germline ends. Supplemented by reference TRBV28 and TRBJ2-1, the full variable domain reads DVKVTQSSRYLVKRTGEKVFLECVQDMDHENMFWYRQDPGLGLRLIYFSYDVKMKEKGDIPEGYSVSREKKERFSLILESASTNQTSMYLCASSPLYPVQFFGPGTRLTVL.

This clone was observed a handful of times. CDR3 in amino acids: CASSHSGGLAGTDTQYF. The CDR3 DNA reads TGTGCCAGCAGCCACTCCGGGGGTCTAGCGGGTACAGATACGCAGTATTTT. V is TRBV7-9 and J is TRBJ2-3; 8 bases fit TRBD2. CDR3 length: 17 residues. The V gene end was trimmed by 5 bases and the J gene end by 3 bases; junction bases not matched to a gene: 13. Germline CDR1 and CDR2: SEHNR and FQNEAQ (reference sequence).

This clone occurred once. The rearrangement joins TRBV18 to TRBJ2-5; D might be TRBD2 (5 bases). With 6 bases removed from V and 1 base from J, the gap between germline ends came to 9 bases. CDR1 is KGHSH and CDR2 is LQKENI in the germline V gene. This CDR3 region has 13 residues. The CDR3 sequence is CASSLGAQETQYF. CDR3 nucleotide sequence: TGTGCCAGCTCTCTGGGAGCCCAAGAGACCCAGTACTTC.

This chain connects TRBV7-2 to TRBJ2-2, with 9 positions matching TRBD2. Unmatched junction bases numbered 10, after V lost 1 base and J lost 4 bases. The germline V gene has CDR1 SGHTA and CDR2 FQGNSA. This CDR3 spans 18 amino acids. CDR3 in DNA: TGTGCCAGCAGCTTAGTTGGGCGCGGGGGGGCGATCACCGGGGAGCTGTTTTTT. Its protein is CASSLVGRGGAITGELFF.

This chain joins TRBV7-2 and TRBJ2-5, with 7 bases matching TRBD2. The V gene's germline CDR1 is SGHTA and CDR2 FQGNSA. The CDR3 runs 14 residues. Losses at the gene ends were 8 bases for V and 5 bases for J; bases not matched to a gene: 11. The CDR3 nucleotides read TGTGCCAGCTCCTCGATGGGGGGGATGGAGACCCAGTACTTC. Protein: CASSSMGGMETQYF.

V usage is TRBV28 and J usage is TRBJ1-1, with D unresolved. V lost 6 bases to trimming and J lost 7 bases, with 6 bases between them. CDR1 is MDHEN, CDR2 SYDVKM, per germline. This CDR3 region has 10 residues. CDR3 amino acids: CASREIEAFF. CDR3 in DNA: TGTGCCAGCAGGGAAATTGAAGCTTTCTTT. The full variable domain, rest sourced from reference TRBV28 and TRBJ1-1, is DVKVTQSSRYLVKRTGEKVFLECVQDMDHENMFWYRQDPGLGLRLIYFSYDVKMKEKGDIPEGYSVSREKKERFSLILESASTNQTSMYLCASREIEAFFGQGTRLTVV.

The chain employs TRBV19 and TRBJ1-4; a weak D match, TRBD1 (5 bases). The CDR3 is 14 amino acids. Trimming pared 1 base from V and 10 bases from J, leaving 13 bases between. Germline CDR1 reads LNHDA; CDR2 reads SQIVND (reference sequence). The CDR3 nucleotides are TGTGCCAGTAGTATAGGTAAGTGGAGGGGAAAACTGTTTTTT. Translating gives CASSIGKWRGKLFF. Filled out from reference TRBV19 and TRBJ1-4, the complete variable domain reads DGGITQSPKYLFRKEGQNVTLSCEQNLNHDAMYWYRQDPGQGLRLIYYSQIVNDFQKGDIAEGYSVSREKKESFPLTVTSAQKNPTAFYLCASSIGKWRGKLFFGSGTQLSVL.

The chain uses TRBV6-1 and TRBJ2-2; TRBD1 might be the D (6 bases). Germline V CDR1 and CDR2: MNHNS, SASEGT. V shed 3 bases and J shed 5 bases, with 10 bases lying between them. The CDR3 runs to 14 residues. The CDR3 spells CASSDRRGTGELFF. The CDR3 DNA is TGTGCCAGCAGTGACAGAAGGGGGACCGGGGAGCTGTTTTTT.

The rearrangement joins TRBV19 to TRBJ1-6; D is perhaps TRBD1 (6 bases). The CDR3 contains 15 residues. Trimming cost V 8 bases and J 7 bases, with 18 bases left between them. Germline V gene data show CDR1 as LNHDA and CDR2 as SQIVND (reference sequence). CDR3 sequence reads: CASSNYRDGNSPLHF. The CDR3 nucleotides read TGTGCCAGTTCAAACTACAGGGACGGGAATTCACCCCTCCACTTT.

In this sample, this clone turned up a few times. The V call is TRBV7-9, the J call TRBJ1-4; 8 nucleotides line up with TRBD1. Germline loops: CDR1 SEHNR, CDR2 FQNEAQ (reference sequence). This CDR3 spans 13 amino acids. The trim removed 8 bases at V and 7 bases at J, leaving 6 bases unmatched. In DNA form, the CDR3 reads TGTGCCAGCCGACGGACAGGGACTGAAAAACTGTTTTTT. Encoded protein: CASRRTGTEKLFF. Complete variable domain (other parts from reference TRBV7-9 and TRBJ1-4): DTGVSQNPRHKITKRGQNVTFRCDPISEHNRLYWYRQTLGQGPEFLTYFQNEAQLEKSRLLSDRFSAERPKGSFSTLEIQRTEQGDSAMYLCASRRTGTEKLFFGSGTQLSVL.

This chain uses TRBV27 with TRBJ2-1; 8 bases line up with TRBD1. Germline trimming cut 5 bases from V and 9 bases from J; bases unmatched to any gene: 12. Per germline, CDR1 MNHEY and CDR2 SMNVEV (reference sequence). This CDR3 has 15 amino acids. The CDR3: CASSQQGDGSLEQFF. DNA of the CDR3: TGTGCCAGCAGTCAACAGGGGGATGGTTCCCTTGAGCAGTTCTTC.

This chain links TRBV5-6 with TRBJ2-7; D remains ambiguous. Trimming removed 1 base from V and 1 base from J, with 9 bases in between. The CDR3 sequence is 14 residues long. CDR1 is SGHDT, CDR2 YYEEEE, per germline. This CDR3 reads CASSLYWGSYEQYF. The CDR3 DNA is TGTGCCAGCAGCTTGTACTGGGGTTCCTACGAGCAGTACTTC.